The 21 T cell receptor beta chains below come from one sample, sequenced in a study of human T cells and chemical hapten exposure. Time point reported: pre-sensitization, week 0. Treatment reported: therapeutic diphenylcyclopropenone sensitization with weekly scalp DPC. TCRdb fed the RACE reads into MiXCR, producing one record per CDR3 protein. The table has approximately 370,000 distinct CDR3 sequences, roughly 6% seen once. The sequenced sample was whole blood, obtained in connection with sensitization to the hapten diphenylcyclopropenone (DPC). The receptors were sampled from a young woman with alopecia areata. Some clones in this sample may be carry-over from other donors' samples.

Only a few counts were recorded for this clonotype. This CDR3 is CASSGGSNTGELFF. The CDR3 nucleotides are TGTGCCAGCAGCGGGGGGAGCAACACCGGGGAGCTGTTTTTT. This sequence joins TRBV7-3 and TRBJ2-2; maybe TRBD2 (6 bases). The CDR3 is 14 residues long. V lost 5 bases, J lost 2 bases, and 9 bases lay in between. Germline V gives CDR1 SGHTA, CDR2 FQGTGA.

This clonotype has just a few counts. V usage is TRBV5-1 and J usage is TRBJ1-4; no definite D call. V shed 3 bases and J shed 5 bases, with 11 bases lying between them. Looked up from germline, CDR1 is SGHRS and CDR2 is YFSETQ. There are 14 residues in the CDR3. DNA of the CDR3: TGCGCCAGCAGCTCCCGTTCGGCGAATGAAAAACTGTTTTTT. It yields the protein CASSSRSANEKLFF.

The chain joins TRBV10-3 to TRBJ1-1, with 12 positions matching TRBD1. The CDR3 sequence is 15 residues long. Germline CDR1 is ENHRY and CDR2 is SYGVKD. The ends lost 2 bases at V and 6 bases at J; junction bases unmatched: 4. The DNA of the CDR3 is TGTGCCATCAGTGAGGCGAGGGACAGGGGGCCTGAAGCTTTCTTT. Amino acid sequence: CAISEARDRGPEAFF.

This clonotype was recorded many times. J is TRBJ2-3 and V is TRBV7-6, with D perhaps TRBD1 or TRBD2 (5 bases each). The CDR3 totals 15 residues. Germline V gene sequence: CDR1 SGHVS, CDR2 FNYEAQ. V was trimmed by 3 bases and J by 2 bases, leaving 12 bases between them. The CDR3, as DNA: TGTGCCAGCAGCTTTTGGGACCAATCCACAGATACGCAGTATTTT. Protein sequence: CASSFWDQSTDTQYF.

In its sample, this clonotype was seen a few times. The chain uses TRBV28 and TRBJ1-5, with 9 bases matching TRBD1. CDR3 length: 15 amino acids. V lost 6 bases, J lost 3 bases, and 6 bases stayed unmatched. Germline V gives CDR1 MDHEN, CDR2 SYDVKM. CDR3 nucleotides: TGTGCCAGCAGGTCGACAGGGGGACCCAATCAGCCCCAGCATTTT. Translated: CASRSTGGPNQPQHF.

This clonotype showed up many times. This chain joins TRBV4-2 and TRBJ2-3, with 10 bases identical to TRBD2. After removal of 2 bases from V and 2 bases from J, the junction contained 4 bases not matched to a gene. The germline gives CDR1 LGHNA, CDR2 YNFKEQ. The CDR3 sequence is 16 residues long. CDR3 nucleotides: TGTGCCAGCAGCCAACGAAGCGGGGGGGCCACAGATACGCAGTATTTT. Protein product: CASSQRSGGATDTQYF.

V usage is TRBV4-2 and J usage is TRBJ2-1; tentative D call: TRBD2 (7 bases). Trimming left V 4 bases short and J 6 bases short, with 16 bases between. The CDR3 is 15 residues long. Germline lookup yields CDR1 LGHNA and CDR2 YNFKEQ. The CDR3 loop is CASSPSGGSGNEQFF. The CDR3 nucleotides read TGTGCCAGCAGCCCGTCGGGGGGCTCCGGCAATGAGCAGTTCTTC.

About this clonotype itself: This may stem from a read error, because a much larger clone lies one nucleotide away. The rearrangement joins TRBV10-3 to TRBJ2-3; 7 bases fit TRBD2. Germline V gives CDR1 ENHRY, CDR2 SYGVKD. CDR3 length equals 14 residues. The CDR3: CAISAQRGTDTLYF. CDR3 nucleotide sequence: TGTGCCATCAGTGCTCAGCGGGGCACAGATACGCTGTATTTT.

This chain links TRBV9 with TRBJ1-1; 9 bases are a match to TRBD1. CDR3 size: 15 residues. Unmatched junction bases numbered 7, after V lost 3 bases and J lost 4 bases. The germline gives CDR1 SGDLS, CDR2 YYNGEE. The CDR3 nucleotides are TGTGCCAGCAGCGGGGGAGGGACAGGGCCCACTGAAGCTTTCTTT. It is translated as CASSGGGTGPTEAFF. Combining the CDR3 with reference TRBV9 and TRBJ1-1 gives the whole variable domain DSGVTQTPKHLITATGQRVTLRCSPRSGDLSVYWYQQSLDQGLQFLIQYYNGEERAKGNILERFSAQQFPDLHSELNLSSLELGDSALYFCASSGGGTGPTEAFFGQGTRLTVV.

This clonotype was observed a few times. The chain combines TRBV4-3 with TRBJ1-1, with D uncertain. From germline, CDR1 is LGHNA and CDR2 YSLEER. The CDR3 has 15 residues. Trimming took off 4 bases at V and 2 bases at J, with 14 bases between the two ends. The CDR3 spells CASSRVGERNTEAFF. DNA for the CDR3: TGCGCCAGCAGCCGAGTGGGCGAAAGAAACACTGAAGCTTTCTTT.

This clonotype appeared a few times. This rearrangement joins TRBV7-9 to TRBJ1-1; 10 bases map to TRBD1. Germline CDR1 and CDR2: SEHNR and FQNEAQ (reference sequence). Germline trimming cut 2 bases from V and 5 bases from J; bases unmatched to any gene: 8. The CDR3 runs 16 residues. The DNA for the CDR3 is TGTGCCAGCAGCTTATCAGACAGGGGGCAAGGAACTGAAGCTTTCTTT. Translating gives CASSLSDRGQGTEAFF. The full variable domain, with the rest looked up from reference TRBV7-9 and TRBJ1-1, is DTGVSQNPRHKITKRGQNVTFRCDPISEHNRLYWYRQTLGQGPEFLTYFQNEAQLEKSRLLSDRFSAERPKGSFSTLEIQRTEQGDSAMYLCASSLSDRGQGTEAFFGQGTRLTVV.

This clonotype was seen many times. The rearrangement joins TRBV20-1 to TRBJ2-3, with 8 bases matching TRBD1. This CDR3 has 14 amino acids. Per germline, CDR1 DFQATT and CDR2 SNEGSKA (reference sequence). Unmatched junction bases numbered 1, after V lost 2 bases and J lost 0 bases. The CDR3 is CSARQGASTDTQYF. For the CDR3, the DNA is TGCAGTGCTAGACAGGGGGCTAGCACAGATACGCAGTATTTT.

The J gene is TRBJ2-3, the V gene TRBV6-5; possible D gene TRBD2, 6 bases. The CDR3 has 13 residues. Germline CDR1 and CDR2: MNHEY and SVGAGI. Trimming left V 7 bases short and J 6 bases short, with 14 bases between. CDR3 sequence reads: CASMGGAEDTQYF. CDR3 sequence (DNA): TGTGCCAGCATGGGCGGGGCAGAGGATACGCAGTATTTT.

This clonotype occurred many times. CDR3: CASSLGAPGQETQYF. CDR3 DNA sequence: TGTGCCAGCAGCTTAGGAGCGCCAGGGCAAGAGACCCAGTACTTC. The rearrangement uses TRBV7-2 and TRBJ2-5, with TRBD1 as a possible D gene (5 bases). This CDR3 spans 15 amino acids. The V end lost 1 base, the J end lost 2 bases, and 11 bases lay between the germline ends. In germline, CDR1 is SGHTA, CDR2 FQGNSA.

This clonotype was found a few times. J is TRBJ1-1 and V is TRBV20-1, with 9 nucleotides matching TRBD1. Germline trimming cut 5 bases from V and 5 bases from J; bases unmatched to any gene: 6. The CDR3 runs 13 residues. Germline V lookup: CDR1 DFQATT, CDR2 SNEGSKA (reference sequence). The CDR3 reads CSARTGAGTEAFF. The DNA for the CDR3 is TGCAGTGCTCGGACAGGGGCGGGAACTGAAGCTTTCTTT.

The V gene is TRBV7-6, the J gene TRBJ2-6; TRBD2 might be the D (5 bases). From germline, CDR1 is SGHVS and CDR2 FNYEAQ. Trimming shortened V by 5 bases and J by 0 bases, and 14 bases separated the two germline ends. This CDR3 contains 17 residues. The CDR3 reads CASSPDRRASGANVLTF. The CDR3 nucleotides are TGTGCCAGCAGCCCCGATAGGCGGGCCTCTGGGGCCAACGTCCTGACTTTC.

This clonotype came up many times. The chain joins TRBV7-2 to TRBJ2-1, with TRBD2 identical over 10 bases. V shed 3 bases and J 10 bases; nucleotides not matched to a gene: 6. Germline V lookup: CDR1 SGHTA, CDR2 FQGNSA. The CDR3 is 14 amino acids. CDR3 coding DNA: TGTGCCAGCAGCTTTGTAGCGGGAGGTTCGGAGCAGTTCTTC. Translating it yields CASSFVAGGSEQFF.

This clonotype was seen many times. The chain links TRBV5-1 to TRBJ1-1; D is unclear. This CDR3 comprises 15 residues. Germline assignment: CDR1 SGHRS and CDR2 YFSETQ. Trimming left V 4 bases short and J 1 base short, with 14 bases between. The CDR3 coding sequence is TGCGCCAGCAGCAGGTCTGCGCAGGCGAACACTGAAGCTTTCTTT. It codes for CASSRSAQANTEAFF.

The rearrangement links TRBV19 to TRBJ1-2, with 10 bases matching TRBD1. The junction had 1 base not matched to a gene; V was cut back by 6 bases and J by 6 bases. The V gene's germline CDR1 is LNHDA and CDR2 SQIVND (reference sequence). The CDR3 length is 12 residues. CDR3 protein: CASRTGGHGYTF. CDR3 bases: TGTGCCAGTAGGACAGGGGGCCATGGCTACACCTTC. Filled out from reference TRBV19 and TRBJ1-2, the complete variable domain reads DGGITQSPKYLFRKEGQNVTLSCEQNLNHDAMYWYRQDPGQGLRLIYYSQIVNDFQKGDIAEGYSVSREKKESFPLTVTSAQKNPTAFYLCASRTGGHGYTFGSGTRLTVV.

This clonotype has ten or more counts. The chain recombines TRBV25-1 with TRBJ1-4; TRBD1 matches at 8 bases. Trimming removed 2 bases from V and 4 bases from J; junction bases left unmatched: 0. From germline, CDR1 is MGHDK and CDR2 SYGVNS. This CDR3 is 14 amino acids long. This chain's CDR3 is CASSEGQGNEKLFF. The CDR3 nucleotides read TGTGCCAGCAGTGAAGGACAGGGTAATGAAAAACTGTTTTTT.

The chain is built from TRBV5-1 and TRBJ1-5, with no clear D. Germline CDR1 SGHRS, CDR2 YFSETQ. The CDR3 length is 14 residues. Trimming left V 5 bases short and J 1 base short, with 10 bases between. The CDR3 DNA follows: TGCGCCAGCAGGATAGACGGGAGCAATCAGCCCCAGCATTTT. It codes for CASRIDGSNQPQHF.